Below, 22 T cell receptor beta chains from the same sample are listed, as sequenced in a study of T cells expressing NK-cell markers. Reprocessing the 5' RACE reads, TCRdb reports a single entry for every CDR3 protein and omits DNA. Reported are some 450,000 distinct CDR3 sequences; the ten largest clones contain roughly 8%. The sample taken for sequencing was blood T cells: a sorted CD56 or NKG2C T cell subset, CD4+ or CD8+ T cells, or bulk PBMC T cells (not recorded which). The receptor set was obtained from a woman between 18 and 69 years old in good health.

The chain combines TRBV12-3 or TRBV12-4 with TRBJ2-3. The CDR3 contains 14 residues. The CDR3 reads CASSRSGGTDTQYF.

The gene calls are TRBV11-3 and TRBJ2-1; TCRdb gives TRBD1 as the D gene, but with no DNA this cannot be confirmed. Germline CDR1 is SGHNT and CDR2 is YENEEA. The CDR3 contains 13 residues. Here the CDR3 reads CASSPLTGSQQFF.

V is TRBV4-1 and J is TRBJ1-6. There are 18 residues in the CDR3. CDR1 and CDR2 from the germline V gene are MGHRA and YSYEKL. CDR3 residues: CASSLDPTGISYNSPLHF.

This sequence joins TRBV6-2 or TRBV6-3 and TRBJ1-5; TCRdb's assignment of TRBD1 cannot be checked, as there is no DNA. The germline V gene encodes CDR1 MNHEY and CDR2 SVGEGT. This CDR3 contains 15 residues. CDR3 region: CASSYSKTGNQPQHF.

The CDR3 protein is CASSQVIGNTIYF. This chain uses TRBV4-1 with TRBJ1-3. CDR1 and CDR2 (germline): MGHRA, YSYEKL. This CDR3 spans 13 amino acids.

V and J are TRBV4-2 and TRBJ2-7; the TCRdb call, TRBD1, lacks DNA for checking. Germline-derived CDR1 and CDR2 are LGHNA and YNFKEQ. The length of the CDR3 is 15 residues. CDR3 protein: CASSQNQGTWYEQYF.

This sequence joins TRBV28 and TRBJ2-3; the TCRdb call, TRBD1, lacks DNA for checking. The CDR3 has 15 residues. Germline values: CDR1 MDHEN, CDR2 SYDVKM. The CDR3 region is CASSAGGKMSLTQYF.

The V call is TRBV4-3, the J call TRBJ2-3; with no DNA, the TCRdb D assignment of TRBD2 cannot be verified. Germline V lookup: CDR1 LGHNA, CDR2 YSLEER. The CDR3 length is 15 residues. CDR3 in amino acids: CASSPWGGVADTQYF.

This chain links TRBV5-4 with TRBJ2-2; the TRBD2 assignment by TCRdb is unverifiable without DNA. Germline CDR1 SGHNT, CDR2 YYREEE (reference sequence). The CDR3 runs 16 residues. The CDR3 is CASSSGTSGLTGELFF.

This chain uses TRBV29-1 with TRBJ1-1; without DNA, the TCRdb call of TRBD1 cannot be checked. CDR3 length: 11 amino acids. CDR1 is SQVTM, CDR2 ANQGSEA, per germline. The CDR3 sequence is CAGTGNTEAFF.

This chain links TRBV12-3 or TRBV12-4 with TRBJ1-2; TCRdb proposes TRBD1, but this gene call is untestable without DNA. The CDR3 runs to 18 residues. This chain's CDR3 is CASSSLRDRGRRSYGYTF.

The V call is TRBV12-3 or TRBV12-4, the J call TRBJ2-7; with no DNA, the TCRdb D assignment of TRBD2 cannot be verified. This CDR3 is built from 13 residues. CDR3 in amino acids: CASSLVRDGEQYF.

The chain uses TRBV7-9 and TRBJ1-1. Germline CDR1 is SEHNR and CDR2 is FQNEAQ (reference sequence). The CDR3 loop spans 15 amino acids. Here the CDR3 reads CASSLNVGMNTEAFF. Supplemented by reference TRBV7-9 and TRBJ1-1, the full variable domain reads DTGVSQNPRHKITKRGQNVTFRCDPISEHNRLYWYRQTLGQGPEFLTYFQNEAQLEKSRLLSDRFSAERPKGSFSTLEIQRTEQGDSAMYLCASSLNVGMNTEAFFGQGTRLTVV.

V and J are TRBV5-8 and TRBJ1-1; the TCRdb D gene call, TRBD1, has no DNA to confirm it. This CDR3 is 15 amino acids long. The germline CDR1 and CDR2 sequences are SGHTS and YDEGEE. The CDR3: CASSWGTSPHTEAFF.

The J gene is TRBJ2-1, the V gene TRBV29-1; TCRdb's assignment of TRBD2 cannot be checked, as there is no DNA. CDR1 is SQVTM and CDR2 is ANQGSEA in the germline V gene. This CDR3 has 15 residues. CDR3 sequence: CSVETSGRGSDEQFF.

V gene TRBV9 combines with J gene TRBJ1-3; TCRdb picks TRBD1, but there is no DNA to check that call. The CDR3 consists of 15 residues. Per the germline V gene, CDR1 is SGDLS and CDR2 is YYNGEE. CDR3 residues: CASSADSVRGNTIYF.

This chain uses TRBV29-1 with TRBJ2-7; TCRdb's D call, TRBD2, is unchecked because there is no DNA. The germline V gene has CDR1 SQVTM and CDR2 ANQGSEA. The length of the CDR3 is 16 residues. CDR3 sequence reads: CSVEDWTSLLGYEQYF.

The chain combines TRBV28 with TRBJ2-7; TCRdb reports TRBD1, a call that lacks DNA to check it against. This CDR3 is built from 14 residues. The V gene's germline CDR1 is MDHEN and CDR2 SYDVKM. CDR3 in amino acids: CASIWDRGSYEQYF.

This rearrangement joins TRBV27 to TRBJ2-2. The CDR3 contains 14 residues. Germline lookup yields CDR1 MNHEY and CDR2 SMNVEV (reference sequence). The CDR3 loop is CASSRVEYTGELFF.

V and J are TRBV19 and TRBJ1-1; TCRdb returns TRBD1, unconfirmable since there is no DNA. The CDR3 covers 13 residues. Germline CDR1 LNHDA, CDR2 SQIVND (reference sequence). The CDR3 loop reads CASSGAENTEAFF. The entire variable domain, with the rest obtained from reference TRBV19 and TRBJ1-1, is as follows: DGGITQSPKYLFRKEGQNVTLSCEQNLNHDAMYWYRQDPGQGLRLIYYSQIVNDFQKGDIAEGYSVSREKKESFPLTVTSAQKNPTAFYLCASSGAENTEAFFGQGTRLTVV.

V usage is TRBV10-3 and J usage is TRBJ1-5; there is no DNA to check the TCRdb D call of TRBD1. Germline-derived CDR1 and CDR2 are ENHRY and SYGVKD. The CDR3 extends over 16 amino acids. CDR3 region: CAISESGRGGNQPQHF.

V gene TRBV12-3 or TRBV12-4 combines with J gene TRBJ1-1; the TRBD1 assignment by TCRdb is unverifiable without DNA. This CDR3 spans 14 amino acids. This chain's CDR3 is CASSLIGGGAEAFF.